These 10 T cell receptor beta chains originate from one sample sequenced in a study of Tregs in tolerant kidney transplant recipients. TCRdb's copy holds only in-frame clones and misses some; the assay was immunoSEQ multiplex PCR. The data hold about 110,000 clones, with roughly 90% observed a single time. The source was CD4+ T cells from blood, collected before the transplant. These receptors all stem from a human donor who received a combined kidney and bone marrow transplant.

The genes are TRBV5-5 and TRBJ1-5; 9 bases fit TRBD1. Looked up from germline, CDR1 is SGHKS and CDR2 is YYEKEE (reference sequence). Trimming cost V 2 bases and J 9 bases; bases outside gene matches: 6. The CDR3 extends over 14 amino acids. CDR3 in amino acids: CASSFSGQGTPQHF. The DNA for the CDR3 is TGTGCCAGCAGCTTCTCGGGACAGGGCACGCCCCAGCATTTT.

V and J are TRBV27 and TRBJ2-1; TRBD2 might be the D (6 bases). The CDR3 extends over 15 amino acids. The V end lost 5 bases, the J end lost 7 bases, and 18 bases lay between the germline ends. Germline V lookup: CDR1 MNHEY, CDR2 SMNVEV (reference sequence). This chain's CDR3 is CASSIRLGWGNEQFF. CDR3 coding DNA: TGTGCCAGCAGTATCCGACTAGGTTGGGGAAATGAGCAGTTCTTC.

Turning to this clone: The conserved phenylalanine or tryptophan is not found at the CDR3 terminus, so this likely reflects a read error. The DNA is left out, because the CDR3 cannot be placed on it with certainty; the CDR3 is given as TCRdb lists it. V gene TRBV21-1 combines with J gene TRBJ1-4. TRBV21-1 is marked as a pseudogene. The CDR3 comprises 11 residues, both ends counted. The CDR3 sequence is CASSKRGVVGG.

The genes are TRBV19 and TRBJ2-1, with 16 bases fitting TRBD2. The CDR3 has 14 residues. Germline CDR1 reads LNHDA; CDR2 reads SQIVND (reference sequence). The V gene end was trimmed by 9 bases and the J gene end by 9 bases; junction bases not matched to a gene: 5. This chain's CDR3 is CASTGTSGRGEQFF. The CDR3, as DNA: TGTGCCAGCACAGGGACTAGCGGGAGGGGTGAGCAGTTCTTC.

This rearrangement joins TRBV12-5 to TRBJ1-1; TRBD1 agrees at 7 bases. The ends lost 0 bases at V and 7 bases at J; junction bases unmatched: 17. The germline CDR1 and CDR2 sequences are LGHNT and FRNRAP. The CDR3 runs to 18 residues. The DNA of the CDR3 is TGTGCTAGTGGTTTGGTCACCCGTACAAGGGGGCAAGGGGGTGAAGCTTTCTTT. This codes for CASGLVTRTRGQGGEAFF.

V is TRBV23-1 and J is TRBJ1-2; D not certain. TRBV23-1 is filed as an ORF, its function uncertain. V gave up 2 bases and J gave up 2 bases, with 12 bases separating them. The CDR3 extends over 15 amino acids. CDR3 sequence reads: CASSQTQSTNYGYTF. The CDR3 nucleotides are TGCGCCAGCAGTCAAACCCAGTCAACGAACTATGGCTACACCTTC.

V usage is TRBV4-3 and J usage is TRBJ1-2; no firm D call. V was clipped by 0 bases and J by 5 bases, with 10 bases between them. The CDR3 is 14 residues long. Germline V gene sequence: CDR1 LGHNA, CDR2 YSLEER. Written as DNA, the CDR3 is TGCGCCAGCAGCCAAGACCGAACAGAGTATGGCTACACCTTC. This codes for CASSQDRTEYGYTF.

The rearrangement uses TRBV2 and TRBJ1-1; a possible D gene is TRBD1 (6 bases). CDR1 and CDR2 (germline): SNHLY, FYNNEI. Trimming removed 6 bases from V and 0 bases from J, with 14 bases in between. The CDR3 has 15 residues. As DNA, the CDR3 is TGTGCCAGCAGCCGCCTCGGACAGATGAACACTGAAGCTTTCTTT. It codes for CASSRLGQMNTEAFF.

The chain carries TRBV29-1 and TRBJ2-3, with 12 bases matching TRBD1. This CDR3 region has 14 residues. The germline CDR1 and CDR2 sequences are SQVTM and ANQGSEA. V was clipped by 4 bases and J by 6 bases; unmatched bases: 5. CDR3 bases: TGCAGCGTTGGGGACAGGGGGCGGTTGGATACGCAGTATTTT. It yields the protein CSVGDRGRLDTQYF.

The chain is built from TRBV19 and TRBJ2-1; D call uncertain. Germline-derived CDR1 and CDR2 are LNHDA and SQIVND (reference sequence). There are 14 residues in the CDR3. Deletions cut 6 bases from V and 10 bases from J, with 19 bases between. The CDR3 sequence is CASSRLPPGREQFF. The CDR3 nucleotides are TGTGCCAGTAGCCGTCTCCCCCCGGGTCGGGAGCAGTTCTTC.